This T cell receptor beta chain was found in a study of Ad26.COV2.S vaccination and SARS-CoV-2 variants. V was cut by 0 bases and J by 0 bases, with 12 bases left in between. CDR1 and CDR2 from the germline V gene are MNHEY and SVGEGT. This CDR3 contains 18 residues. Treatment meaning: some 20 received Ad26.COV2.S at low or high dose, single or two shots; about 5 received placebo; per-sample allocation not given. Sampling occurred on day 63 after the first vaccine or placebo injection. Repertoires were generated with immunoSEQ multiplex PCR, while TCRdb's copy carries only in-frame clones and drops some. The sample comprises 350,000 to 450,000 clones, 80% to 90% of which are singletons, and 7.4% rests with the top ten.

The source of this sequence is a person between 18 and 65 years old who received the Ad26.COV2.S COVID-19 vaccine or a placebo. The rearrangement links TRBV6-2 or TRBV6-3 to TRBJ2-6; D is undetermined. The sequencing here drew on peripheral blood, taken in a trial of Ad26.COV2.S vaccine versus placebo. The CDR3 region is CASSYSGRPLSGANVLTF. In nucleotides, the CDR3 is TGTGCCAGCAGTTACTCTGGCAGGCCCCTCTCTGGGGCCAACGTCCTGACTTTC.